This T cell receptor beta chain was captured in a study of technical replicates of blood from a handful of donors. Germline V CDR1 and CDR2: LNHDA, SQIVND (reference sequence). The ends lost 5 bases at V and 2 bases at J; junction bases unmatched: 11. The CDR3 is 16 residues long. Measured with immunoSEQ multiplex PCR; TCRdb has only the in-frame clones, and not every one. Among tens of thousands of clones listed, around 87% were seen once. The sequencing input was PBMCs. The chain employs TRBV19 and TRBJ1-1, with 7 bases identical to TRBD1. This receptor was identified in a human donor in good health. Some clones in this sample may be carry-over from other donors' samples. As DNA, the CDR3 is TGTGCCAGTAGTGCTCGGACAGGTGGGGTAAACACTGAAGCTTTCTTT. Translated, it gives CASSARTGGVNTEAFF.